The rows below give T cell receptor beta chains drawn from one sample of a study of control samples from healthy donors and cancer patients. Repertoires were generated with immunoSEQ multiplex PCR, while TCRdb's copy carries only in-frame clones and drops some. The sample has roughly 88,000 clones, just over 90% seen once. The sample taken for sequencing was blood. These TCRs come from a woman in her twenties or thirties in good health. The conserved cysteine and the conserved F or W are not part of the CDR3 here. A D gene is named only where the DNA matches it firmly. Not all rows give a size; the values are once, few, many and, for expanded clones, a class.

CDR3aa: ASSPEEGAQH; j_gene: TRBJ1-5; v_gene: TRBV18; abundance: .; len: 10; d_gene: .
CDR3aa: ASSQEDTLGEQF; j_gene: TRBJ2-1; v_gene: TRBV14; abundance: .; len: 12; d_gene: .
CDR3aa: AISDPGRTSGNTIY; j_gene: TRBJ1-3; v_gene: TRBV10-3; abundance: few; len: 14; d_gene: .
CDR3aa: ASSFGQASGNTIY; j_gene: TRBJ1-3; v_gene: TRBV2; abundance: .; len: 13; d_gene: TRBD1
CDR3aa: ASTPGQTYYGYT; j_gene: TRBJ1-2; v_gene: TRBV6-5; abundance: once; len: 12; d_gene: .
CDR3aa: ATRRTGLREKLF; j_gene: TRBJ1-4; v_gene: TRBV15; abundance: .; len: 12; d_gene: TRBD1
CDR3aa: ASSPTLTAGYT; j_gene: TRBJ1-2; v_gene: TRBV14; abundance: .; len: 11; d_gene: .
CDR3aa: ASSHATGGQPQH; j_gene: TRBJ1-5; v_gene: TRBV4-1; abundance: .; len: 12; d_gene: TRBD1
CDR3aa: ASSLYPGGSGGADTDTQY; j_gene: TRBJ2-3; v_gene: TRBV27; abundance: .; len: 18; d_gene: TRBD2
CDR3aa: ASSLETSGRVEQF; j_gene: TRBJ2-1; v_gene: TRBV7-2; abundance: .; len: 13; d_gene: TRBD2
CDR3aa: ASSPSSGNTIY; j_gene: TRBJ1-3; v_gene: TRBV12-3/TRBV12-4; abundance: .; len: 11; d_gene: .
CDR3aa: ASSIGNEQF; j_gene: TRBJ2-1; v_gene: TRBV19; abundance: .; len: 9; d_gene: .
CDR3aa: VSSPSRLEAF; j_gene: TRBJ1-1; v_gene: TRBV6-6; abundance: .; len: 10; d_gene: .
CDR3aa: ASSRRGPNYGYT; j_gene: TRBJ1-2; v_gene: TRBV4-1; abundance: .; len: 12; d_gene: TRBD1
CDR3aa: ATSETLNTGELF; j_gene: TRBJ2-2; v_gene: TRBV15; abundance: .; len: 12; d_gene: .
CDR3aa: ASRQGGAEAF; j_gene: TRBJ1-1; v_gene: TRBV4-1; abundance: .; len: 10; d_gene: TRBD1
CDR3aa: ASSASKGYQPQH; j_gene: TRBJ1-5; v_gene: TRBV9; abundance: .; len: 12; d_gene: .
CDR3aa: ASSPDREFYEQY; j_gene: TRBJ2-7; v_gene: TRBV5-1; abundance: once; len: 12; d_gene: TRBD1
CDR3aa: ASSQGASLH; j_gene: TRBJ1-6; v_gene: TRBV25-1; abundance: medium-sized; len: 9; d_gene: TRBD1
CDR3aa: ASSKPLEREANEQF; j_gene: TRBJ2-1; v_gene: TRBV21-1; abundance: .; len: 14; d_gene: .
CDR3aa: ASSPLTGRGTDTQY; j_gene: TRBJ2-3; v_gene: TRBV14; abundance: .; len: 14; d_gene: .
CDR3aa: ASSFPGASGNTIY; j_gene: TRBJ1-3; v_gene: TRBV5-6; abundance: .; len: 13; d_gene: .
CDR3aa: ATNLWGKGVEAF; j_gene: TRBJ1-1; v_gene: TRBV5-8; abundance: .; len: 12; d_gene: .
CDR3aa: ASSLGQGPDTQY; j_gene: TRBJ2-3; v_gene: TRBV5-1; abundance: .; len: 12; d_gene: TRBD1
CDR3aa: ASSLKAGEVGAEQY; j_gene: TRBJ2-7; v_gene: TRBV27; abundance: .; len: 14; d_gene: .
CDR3aa: ASSQPRGEGNYGYT; j_gene: TRBJ1-2; v_gene: TRBV3-1/TRBV3-2; abundance: .; len: 14; d_gene: .
CDR3aa: ASSTPSWGQLNQPQH; j_gene: TRBJ1-5; v_gene: TRBV19; abundance: .; len: 15; d_gene: TRBD1
CDR3aa: ASSLGGGGSPLH; j_gene: TRBJ1-6; v_gene: TRBV11-2; abundance: few; len: 12; d_gene: .
CDR3aa: SADRLYEQY; j_gene: TRBJ2-7; v_gene: TRBV20-1; abundance: .; len: 9; d_gene: .
CDR3aa: ASSLSEGYGYT; j_gene: TRBJ1-2; v_gene: TRBV3-1/TRBV3-2; abundance: .; len: 11; d_gene: .
CDR3aa: ATAPGQGYGYT; j_gene: TRBJ1-2; v_gene: TRBV12-3/TRBV12-4; abundance: .; len: 11; d_gene: TRBD1
CDR3aa: SVQTDPNTEAF; j_gene: TRBJ1-1; v_gene: TRBV29-1; abundance: .; len: 11; d_gene: .
CDR3aa: ASSLIGTEGEKLF; j_gene: TRBJ1-4; v_gene: TRBV5-1; abundance: few; len: 13; d_gene: TRBD1
CDR3aa: ASANRGLVDTQY; j_gene: TRBJ2-3; v_gene: TRBV27; abundance: .; len: 12; d_gene: TRBD1
CDR3aa: ASSRGGNYGYT; j_gene: TRBJ1-2; v_gene: TRBV6-5; abundance: few; len: 11; d_gene: .
CDR3aa: ASSDPGPLARETQY; j_gene: TRBJ2-5; v_gene: TRBV25-1; abundance: .; len: 14; d_gene: .
CDR3aa: ASSRSRGREAT; j_gene: TRBJ1-2; v_gene: TRBV3-1/TRBV3-2; abundance: .; len: 11; d_gene: .
CDR3aa: ASETMVF; j_gene: TRBJ1-1; v_gene: TRBV2; abundance: .; len: 7; d_gene: .